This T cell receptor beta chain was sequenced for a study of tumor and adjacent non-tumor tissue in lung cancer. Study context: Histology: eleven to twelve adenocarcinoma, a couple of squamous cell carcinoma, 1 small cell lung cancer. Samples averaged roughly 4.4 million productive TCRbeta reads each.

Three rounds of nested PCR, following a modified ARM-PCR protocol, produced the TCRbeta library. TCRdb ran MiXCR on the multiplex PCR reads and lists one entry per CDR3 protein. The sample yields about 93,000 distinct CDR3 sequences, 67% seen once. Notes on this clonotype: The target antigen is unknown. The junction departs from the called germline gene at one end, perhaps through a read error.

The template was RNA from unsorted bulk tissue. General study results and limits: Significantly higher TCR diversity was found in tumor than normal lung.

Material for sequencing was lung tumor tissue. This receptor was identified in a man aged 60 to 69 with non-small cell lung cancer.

CDR3 in amino acids: CVSSDTGLALETQHF. CDR3 nucleotides: TGCGTCAGCTCGGATACGGGACTAGCGTTAGAGACCCAGCACTTC. The V call is TRBV12-3 or TRBV12-4, the J call TRBJ2-5; 10 bases map to TRBD2. This CDR3 is 15 amino acids long.